The next 3 T cell receptor beta chains were all read from a single sample in a study of shared clonotypes between healthy human individuals. Data came from immunoSEQ multiplex PCR; TCRdb stores just in-frame clones and leaves some out. This sample has some 2.1 million clones; around 96% occur once, and the top ten carry 1% to 1.3%. CD45RO-negative, CCR7-positively selected cells formed the naive CD8 fraction, excluding terminally differentiated effector memory CD45RA+ cells. Sequencing used naive CD8+ T cells sorted from blood. These receptors originate from a man younger than 35 in good health.

Comments on this clone: The junction departs from the called germline gene at one end, perhaps through a read error. The sample contains more than one DNA sequence encoding this CDR3. The rearrangement links TRBV7-7 to TRBJ2-7, with D perhaps TRBD1 or TRBD2 (5 bases each). Germline lookup yields CDR1 SSHAT and CDR2 FNYEAQ (reference sequence). This CDR3 has 14 residues. CDR3 DNA sequence: TGTGCTAGCAGCCCCTCAGGGAGCTCCTACGAGCAGTACTTC. Translation: CASSPSGSSYEQYF.

The CDR3 DNA is TGTGCCAGCAGCCCTGAGACAGGGATCGTCGCAGATACGCAGTATTTT. Translation gives CASSPETGIVADTQYF. The V call is TRBV5-6, the J call TRBJ2-3; 7 positions match TRBD1. Germline CDR1 is SGHDT and CDR2 is YYEEEE. V was pared by 4 bases and J by 4 bases, with 12 bases of the junction left unmatched. The CDR3 runs to 16 residues.

This chain links TRBV9 with TRBJ1-3; no reliable D call. The CDR3 loop spans 15 amino acids. Germline CDR1 and CDR2: SGDLS and YYNGEE. Deletions cut 4 bases from V and 2 bases from J, with 13 bases between. The CDR3: CASSLGVGTGNTIYF. CDR3 sequence (DNA): TGTGCCAGCAGCCTAGGAGTTGGAACTGGAAACACCATATATTTT.